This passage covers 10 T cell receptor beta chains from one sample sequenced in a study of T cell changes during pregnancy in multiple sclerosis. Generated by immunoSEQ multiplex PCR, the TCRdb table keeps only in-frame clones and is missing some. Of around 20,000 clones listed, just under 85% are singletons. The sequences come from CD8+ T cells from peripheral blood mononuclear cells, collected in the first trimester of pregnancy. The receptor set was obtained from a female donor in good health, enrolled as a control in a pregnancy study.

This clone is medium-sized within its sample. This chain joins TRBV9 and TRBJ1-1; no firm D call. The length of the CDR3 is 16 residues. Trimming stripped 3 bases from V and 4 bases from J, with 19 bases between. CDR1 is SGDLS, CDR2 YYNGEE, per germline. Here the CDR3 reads CASSGTVSGLTTEAFF. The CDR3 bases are TGTGCCAGCAGCGGAACAGTCAGTGGTCTGACCACTGAAGCTTTCTTT.

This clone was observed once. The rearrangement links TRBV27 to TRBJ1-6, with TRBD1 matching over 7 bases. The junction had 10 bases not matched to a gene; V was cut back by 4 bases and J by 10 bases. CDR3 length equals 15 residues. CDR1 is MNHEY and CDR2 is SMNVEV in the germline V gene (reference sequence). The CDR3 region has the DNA TGTGCCAGCAGTTCCGGGGGACAGTATACCTCACCCCTCCACTTT. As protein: CASSSGGQYTSPLHF.

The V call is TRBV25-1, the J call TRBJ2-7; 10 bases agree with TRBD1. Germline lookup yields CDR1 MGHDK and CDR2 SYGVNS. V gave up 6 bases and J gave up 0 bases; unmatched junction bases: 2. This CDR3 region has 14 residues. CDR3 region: CASRGQGSSYEQYF. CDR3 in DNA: TGTGCCAGCAGGGGACAGGGGAGCTCCTACGAGCAGTACTTC.

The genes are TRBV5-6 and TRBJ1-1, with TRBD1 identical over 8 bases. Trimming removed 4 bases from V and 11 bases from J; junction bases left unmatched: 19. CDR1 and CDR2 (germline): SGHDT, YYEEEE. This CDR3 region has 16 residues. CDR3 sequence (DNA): TGTGCCAGCAGCCGGTTTGACAGGGGCGATCCTGCATGGGCTTTCTTT. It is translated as CASSRFDRGDPAWAFF.

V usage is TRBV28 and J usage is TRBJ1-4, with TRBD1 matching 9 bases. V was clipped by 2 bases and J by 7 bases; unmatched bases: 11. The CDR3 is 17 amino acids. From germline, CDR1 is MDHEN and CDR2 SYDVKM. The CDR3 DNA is TGTGCCAGCAGTTTACTATCCAACAGGGGGCCTCCTGAAAAACTGTTTTTT. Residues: CASSLLSNRGPPEKLFF.

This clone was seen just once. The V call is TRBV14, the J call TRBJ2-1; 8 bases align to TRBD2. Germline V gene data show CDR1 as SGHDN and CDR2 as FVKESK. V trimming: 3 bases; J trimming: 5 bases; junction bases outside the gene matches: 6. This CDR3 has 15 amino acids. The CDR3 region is CASSHRSGGHNEQFF. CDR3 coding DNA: TGTGCCAGCAGCCATAGAAGCGGGGGCCACAATGAGCAGTTCTTC.

In DNA form, the CDR3 reads TGTGCCAGCAGTATCGGGAGGTCCTACAATGAGCAGTTCTTC. Residues: CASSIGRSYNEQFF. V gene TRBV7-3 combines with J gene TRBJ2-1; 7 nucleotides agree with TRBD2. Germline V gene lookup returns CDR1 SGHTA and CDR2 FQGTGA. The CDR3 spans 14 residues. V trimming: 6 bases; J trimming: 1 base; junction bases outside the gene matches: 3.

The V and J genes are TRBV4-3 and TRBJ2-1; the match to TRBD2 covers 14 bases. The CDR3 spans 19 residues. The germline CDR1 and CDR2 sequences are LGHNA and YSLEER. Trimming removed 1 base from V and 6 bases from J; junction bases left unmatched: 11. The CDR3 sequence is CASSQAPGLAGALSNEQFF. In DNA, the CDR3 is TGCGCCAGCAGCCAAGCCCCGGGACTAGCGGGGGCCCTGAGCAATGAGCAGTTCTTC.

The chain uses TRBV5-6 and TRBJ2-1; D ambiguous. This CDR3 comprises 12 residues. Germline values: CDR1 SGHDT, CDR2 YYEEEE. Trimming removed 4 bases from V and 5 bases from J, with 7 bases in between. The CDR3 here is CASSLDNNEQFF. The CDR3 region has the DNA TGTGCCAGCAGCCTAGATAACAATGAGCAGTTCTTC.

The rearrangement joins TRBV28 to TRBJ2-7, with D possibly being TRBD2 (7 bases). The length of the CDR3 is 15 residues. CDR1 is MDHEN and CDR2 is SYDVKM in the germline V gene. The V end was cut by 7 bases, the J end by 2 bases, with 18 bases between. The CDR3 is CASIRGALDTYEQYF. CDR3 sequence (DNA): TGTGCCAGCATACGGGGGGCTCTGGACACCTACGAGCAGTACTTC.